Following are 23 T cell receptor beta chains from one sample sequenced in a study of blood T cell repertoires in COVID-19. Repertoires were generated with immunoSEQ multiplex PCR, while TCRdb's copy carries only in-frame clones and drops some. The repertoire holds more than 30,000 clones, 80% seen once, with approximately 15% in the top ten. The specimen was peripheral blood. The receptors were sampled from a woman between 70 and 85 years old with acute or convalescent COVID-19.

The chain recombines TRBV27 with TRBJ2-3, with 9 bases lining up with TRBD2. Germline CDR1 reads MNHEY; CDR2 reads SMNVEV (reference sequence). CDR3 length: 16 residues. V shed 5 bases and J 7 bases; nucleotides not matched to a gene: 13. CDR3 DNA sequence: TGTGCCAGCAGTCCCTCTGCGGGAGGGCTGGGGTATACGCAGTATTTT. Translating it yields CASSPSAGGLGYTQYF.

Only one count was recorded for this clone. CDR3 nucleotide sequence: TGTGCCAGCAGTTTAGATAGTTTCAGCACAGATACGCAGTATTTT. Protein product: CASSLDSFSTDTQYF. The chain couples TRBV28 to TRBJ2-3, with unresolved D. The CDR3 is 15 residues long. Deletions cut 2 bases from V and 0 bases from J, with 9 bases between. CDR1 MDHEN and CDR2 SYDVKM come from the germline V gene.

This chain connects TRBV19 to TRBJ2-1, with D tentatively TRBD2 (7 bases). CDR3 length: 15 residues. Deletions cut 3 bases from V and 9 bases from J, with 18 bases between. The germline V gene encodes CDR1 LNHDA and CDR2 SQIVND (reference sequence). CDR3 in amino acids: CASSIGRGPFSEQFF. The CDR3 region has the DNA TGTGCCAGTAGTATTGGGCGGGGGCCATTTAGTGAGCAGTTCTTC.

J is TRBJ2-1 and V is TRBV29-1; tentatively, D is TRBD2 (6 bases). Germline V gene sequence: CDR1 SQVTM, CDR2 ANQGSEA. The CDR3 totals 17 residues. Trimming removed 4 bases from V and 1 base from J, with 20 bases in between. CDR3 in amino acids: CSVASVRGMTSYNEQFF. CDR3 in DNA: TGCAGCGTTGCCTCAGTGCGCGGGATGACGTCCTACAATGAGCAGTTCTTC.

The gene calls are TRBV7-2 and TRBJ2-2; D unclear. The CDR3 contains 15 residues. V was trimmed by 2 bases and J by 7 bases, leaving 14 bases between them. The V gene's germline CDR1 is SGHTA and CDR2 FQGNSA. CDR3 amino acids: CASSLLRLVGGELFF. CDR3 coding DNA: TGTGCCAGCAGCTTACTCCGGCTAGTGGGCGGGGAGCTGTTTTTT.

This clone was counted a few times. This sequence joins TRBV6-1 and TRBJ2-7; 7 bases map to TRBD1. V lost 4 bases, J lost 5 bases, and 17 bases stayed unmatched. This CDR3 has 17 residues. Germline V CDR1 and CDR2: MNHNS, SASEGT. In DNA form, the CDR3 reads TGTGCCAGCAGTGCAACTCCGCCGGGACAGAACCTCCACGAGCAGTACTTC. It codes for CASSATPPGQNLHEQYF.

The CDR3: CASSKVTGTRAVHSHNEQYF. DNA for the CDR3: TGTGCCAGCAGCAAAGTGACGGGGACTAGGGCGGTTCATTCACACAACGAGCAGTACTTC. This rearrangement joins TRBV21-1 to TRBJ2-7; TRBD2, as called in the table, went unchecked against the DNA. TRBV21-1 is a pseudogene locus. The CDR3 covers 20 residues.

The J gene is TRBJ2-3, the V gene TRBV5-8; D not resolved. Deletions cut 0 bases from V and 7 bases from J, with 6 bases between. CDR1 and CDR2 (germline): SGHTS, YDEGEE. CDR3 length: 12 residues. CDR3 protein: CASSLGLYTQYF. In DNA form, the CDR3 reads TGTGCCAGCAGCTTGGGTCTGTATACGCAGTATTTT.

The J gene is TRBJ2-7, the V gene TRBV6-2 or TRBV6-3, with 12 bases fitting TRBD2. The germline V gene has CDR1 MNHEY and CDR2 SVGEGT. With V trimmed by 6 bases and J by 1 base, 7 bases remained unmatched. The CDR3 runs to 16 residues. CDR3 bases: TGTGCCAGCAGCGACCGAGGGACTAGCGGGTCCTACGAGCAGTACTTC. Amino acid sequence: CASSDRGTSGSYEQYF.

The gene calls are TRBV11-2 and TRBJ2-3; D remains unclear. This CDR3 has 14 amino acids. Trimming pared 2 bases from V and 1 base from J, leaving 7 bases between. Germline loops: CDR1 SGHAT, CDR2 FQNNGV. CDR3 bases: TGTGCCAGCAGCTTACGGCTAGGCACAGATACGCAGTATTTT. It translates to CASSLRLGTDTQYF.

This clone was recorded once. This chain joins TRBV10-3 and TRBJ1-4, with 9 bases aligning to TRBD1. The CDR3 is 15 residues long. V was pared by 0 bases and J by 4 bases, with 0 bases of the junction left unmatched. Germline CDR1 is ENHRY and CDR2 is SYGVKD. The CDR3 nucleotides read TGTGCCATCAGTGAGTCGGGACAGGGTAATGAAAAACTGTTTTTT. Translation: CAISESGQGNEKLFF.

This clone was seen ten or more times. V and J are TRBV4-1 and TRBJ1-2, with a tentative D call TRBD1 (6 bases). The V end was cut by 4 bases, the J end by 6 bases, with 15 bases between. The CDR3 is 14 residues long. CDR1 and CDR2 from the germline V gene are MGHRA and YSYEKL. CDR3 sequence: CASSLPGTWDGYTF. The CDR3, as DNA: TGCGCCAGCAGCCTACCCGGGACATGGGATGGCTACACCTTC.

The chain carries TRBV2 and TRBJ2-5; 9 nucleotides match TRBD2. The V gene's germline CDR1 is SNHLY and CDR2 FYNNEI. The CDR3 runs 17 residues. Losses at the gene ends were 4 bases for V and 3 bases for J; bases not matched to a gene: 12. CDR3 protein: CASSGDLLSGRKETQYF. For the CDR3, the DNA is TGTGCCAGCAGTGGAGACCTCCTTAGCGGGAGAAAAGAGACCCAGTACTTC.

This clone was observed a few times. The chain has TRBV9 and TRBJ1-1, with 10 bases identical to TRBD1. Per germline, CDR1 SGDLS and CDR2 YYNGEE. Unmatched junction bases numbered 7, after V lost 0 bases and J lost 5 bases. CDR3 length: 16 amino acids. The CDR3 here is CASSVGQGAVSTEAFF. The CDR3 DNA sequence: TGTGCCAGCAGCGTAGGACAGGGGGCGGTATCTACTGAAGCTTTCTTT. Using reference TRBV9 and TRBJ1-1 for the parts outside the CDR3, the full variable domain is DSGVTQTPKHLITATGQRVTLRCSPRSGDLSVYWYQQSLDQGLQFLIQYYNGEERAKGNILERFSAQQFPDLHSELNLSSLELGDSALYFCASSVGQGAVSTEAFFGQGTRLTVV.

This sequence joins TRBV18 and TRBJ1-6; 9 bases are a match to TRBD1. V gave up 2 bases and J gave up 8 bases; unmatched junction bases: 7. The CDR3 runs to 16 residues. Germline loops: CDR1 KGHSH, CDR2 LQKENI. The CDR3, as DNA: TGTGCCAGCTCACCAACTACAGGGGGCAGTGATTCACCCCTCCACTTT. This codes for CASSPTTGGSDSPLHF.

The chain has TRBV5-1 and TRBJ2-3, with 11 bases identical to TRBD2. The V segment lost 5 bases and the J segment 3 bases; nucleotides outside the gene matches: 2. The CDR3 consists of 14 residues. From germline, CDR1 is SGHRS and CDR2 YFSETQ. The CDR3 is CASSSGGETDTQYF. The CDR3 DNA is TGCGCCAGCAGTAGCGGGGGGGAAACAGATACGCAGTATTTT. Combining the CDR3 with reference TRBV5-1 and TRBJ2-3 gives the whole variable domain KAGVTQTPRYLIKTRGQQVTLSCSPISGHRSVSWYQQTPGQGLQFLFEYFSETQRNKGNFPGRFSGRQFSNSRSEMNVSTLELGDSALYLCASSSGGETDTQYFGPGTRLTVL.

This chain links TRBV18 with TRBJ1-1, with 11 bases lining up with TRBD1. The CDR3 is 15 amino acids. The J segment lost 4 bases and the V segment lost 6 bases, leaving 7 bases of the junction unmatched. The germline gives CDR1 KGHSH, CDR2 LQKENI. The CDR3 DNA is TGTGCCAGCTCTCCCGGGACAGGGGGAGGCACTGAAGCTTTCTTT. Amino acids: CASSPGTGGGTEAFF.

V is TRBV7-6 and J is TRBJ2-1; possibly TRBD2 for D (6 bases). V lost 5 bases and J lost 1, with 18 bases in between. Germline assignment: CDR1 SGHVS and CDR2 FNYEAQ. There are 17 residues in the CDR3. The CDR3 coding sequence is TGTGCCAGCAGCCGTAGACCCAACGGGGGATCCTACAATGAGCAGTTCTTC. It translates to CASSRRPNGGSYNEQFF. The full variable domain, completed using reference TRBV7-6 and TRBJ2-1, is GAGVSQSPRYKVTKRGQDVALRCDPISGHVSLYWYRQALGQGPEFLTYFNYEAQQDKSGLPNDRFSAERPEGSISTLTIQRTEQRDSAMYRCASSRRPNGGSYNEQFFGPGTRLTVL.

The chain carries TRBV7-9 and TRBJ2-7; 8 bases align to TRBD1. The V and J ends lost 4 bases and 0 bases, in that order; junction bases with no gene match: 2. The CDR3 contains 14 residues. CDR1 is SEHNR, CDR2 FQNEAQ, per germline (reference sequence). CDR3 amino acids: CASSSGQDSYEQYF. CDR3 sequence (DNA): TGTGCCAGCAGCTCGGGACAGGACTCCTACGAGCAGTACTTC.

In its sample, this clone was seen a few times. The V and J genes are TRBV27 and TRBJ2-7, with 7 bases lining up with TRBD1. This CDR3 region has 17 residues. Germline V lookup: CDR1 MNHEY, CDR2 SMNVEV (reference sequence). Trimming removed 4 bases from V and 0 bases from J; junction bases left unmatched: 12. CDR3 in amino acids: CASSYRQGGRRSYEQYF. The CDR3 DNA reads TGTGCCAGCAGTTACCGACAAGGGGGCCGACGCTCCTACGAGCAGTACTTC.

This sequence joins TRBV6-1 and TRBJ1-2, with 9 bases matching TRBD1. Germline assignment: CDR1 MNHNS and CDR2 SASEGT. This CDR3 is 15 amino acids long. Trimming took 1 base from V and 7 from J; bases not matched to a gene: 7. The CDR3 sequence is CASSEVGQGTLGYTF. The CDR3 DNA is TGTGCCAGCAGTGAAGTGGGACAGGGTACCCTTGGCTACACCTTC.

This rearrangement joins TRBV7-2 to TRBJ2-3; D is uncertain. Germline assignment: CDR1 SGHTA and CDR2 FQGNSA. This CDR3 is 13 amino acids long. The V and J ends lost 7 bases and 5 bases respectively, with 13 bases between them. The CDR3 sequence: CASTPPNGDTQYF. The CDR3 nucleotides read TGTGCCAGCACACCCCCCAACGGAGATACGCAGTATTTT.

The chain recombines TRBV7-9 with TRBJ1-2; 9 bases are a match to TRBD1. Germline assignment: CDR1 SEHNR and CDR2 FQNEAQ (reference sequence). The CDR3 spans 15 residues. V lost 5 bases, J lost 7 bases, and 11 bases stayed unmatched. CDR3 sequence (DNA): TGTGCCAGCAGCGGCACGAGGACAGGGGAAGGTGGCTACACCTTC. Its protein is CASSGTRTGEGGYTF.